This record concerns one T cell receptor (beta chain) sequence. The antigen is not known. Sequencing used immunoSEQ multiplex PCR; TCRdb keeps in-frame clones, though not all of them. The sample holds roughly 42,000 clones, approximately 83% seen once. This entry belongs to a study of OX40 agonist ivuxolimab in advanced cancers. The overall study: Prior anti-PD-1, anti-PD-L1 or anti-CTLA-4 therapy was allowed; 30% to 40% had some.

Whole-study findings and limits: The authors did not determine the antigen specificity of the expanded peripheral T cells. Blood T cells, both CD4+ and CD8+, expanded clonally by week 6 at 0.1 to 3.0 mg/kg. Low normalized T-cell clonal expansion was also seen in some nonresponders.

Trimming cost V 5 bases and J 4 bases; bases outside gene matches: 2. The germline V gene encodes CDR1 MDHEN and CDR2 SYDVKM. This CDR3 region has 14 residues. This TCR was recovered from an adult with an advanced solid tumor such as melanoma, head and neck, liver or kidney cancer. Sample: CD4+ or CD8+ T cells sorted from blood, taken in a trial of the OX40 agonist ivuxolimab. V is TRBV28 and J is TRBJ1-6, with 7 nucleotides matching TRBD1. The chain's CDR3 is CASSPGQYNSPLHF. CDR3 DNA: TGTGCCAGCAGTCCGGGACAGTATAATTCACCCCTCCACTTT.